Below, 24 T cell receptor beta chains from the same sample are listed, as sequenced in a study of Graves' ophthalmopathy and Graves' hyperthyroidism. Beta-chain TCR CDR3 regions were amplified from RNA transcripts. After a first-round RT-PCR with HTBI primers, a second-round multiplex PCR was run. A single record per CDR3 protein comes from TCRdb applying MiXCR to the multiplex PCR reads. The sample has around 1,000,000 distinct CDR3 sequences, 35% to 40% seen once. The sequenced material came from peripheral blood or thyroid tissue (not recorded which). The receptor set was obtained from an adult man with Graves' hyperthyroidism.

V gene TRBV28 combines with J gene TRBJ2-6; D is uncertain. V was pared by 6 bases and J by 0 bases, with 6 bases between. The germline gives CDR1 MDHEN, CDR2 SYDVKM. This CDR3 has 14 amino acids. CDR3 sequence (DNA): TGTGCCAGCAGATGGAGCTCTGGGGCCAACGTCCTGACTTTC. The encoded protein is CASRWSSGANVLTF. The full variable domain, completed using reference TRBV28 and TRBJ2-6, is DVKVTQSSRYLVKRTGEKVFLECVQDMDHENMFWYRQDPGLGLRLIYFSYDVKMKEKGDIPEGYSVSREKKERFSLILESASTNQTSMYLCASRWSSGANVLTFGAGSRLTVL.

The CDR3 reads CATSRDPLGTGISGANVLTF. In nucleotides, the CDR3 is TGTGCCACCAGCAGAGATCCCCTCGGGACAGGGATTTCTGGGGCCAACGTCCTGACTTTC. This rearrangement joins TRBV15 to TRBJ2-6; 9 bases fit TRBD1. The J segment lost 1 base and the V segment lost 0 bases, leaving 10 bases of the junction unmatched. Germline lookup yields CDR1 LNHNV and CDR2 YYDKDF (reference sequence). CDR3 length: 20 amino acids.

The table lists this clonotype with many counts. The V and J genes are TRBV5-6 and TRBJ1-2; no clear D gene. The germline V and J ends were trimmed by 4 bases and 7 bases, with 8 bases remaining between them. The CDR3 consists of 11 residues. Germline CDR1 SGHDT, CDR2 YYEEEE. As DNA, the CDR3 is TGTGCCAGCAGCGTAGATACTGGCTACACCTTC. Translating it yields CASSVDTGYTF.

This clonotype was counted ten times or more. The chain employs TRBV7-2 and TRBJ1-5, with 8 bases aligning to TRBD1. V trimming: 3 bases; J trimming: 5 bases; junction bases outside the gene matches: 3. This CDR3 has 14 residues. Germline CDR1 and CDR2: SGHTA and FQGNSA. The CDR3 bases are TGTGCCAGCAGCTTGCAGGGGGCCCATCAGCCCCAGCATTTT. Protein sequence: CASSLQGAHQPQHF.

This clonotype was observed a handful of times. V and J are TRBV3-1 and TRBJ2-5; D unresolved. The CDR3 is 14 residues long. Trimming took 2 bases from V and 2 from J, leaving 9 bases between them. Germline loops: CDR1 LGHDT, CDR2 YNNKEL (reference sequence). The chain's CDR3 is CASSQLVEQETQYF. The CDR3 DNA is TGTGCCAGCAGCCAACTTGTGGAACAAGAGACCCAGTACTTC.

The gene calls are TRBV7-9 and TRBJ2-7; 9 nucleotides match TRBD1. Germline loops: CDR1 SEHNR, CDR2 FQNEAQ (reference sequence). Losses at the gene ends were 4 bases for V and 6 bases for J; bases not matched to a gene: 10. The CDR3 is 15 amino acids. CDR3 bases: TGTGCCAGCAGCTCCCGGGACAGGGATGATAGCGAGCAGTACTTC. This gives the protein CASSSRDRDDSEQYF.

This clonotype was counted at least ten times. The CDR3 DNA sequence: TGCAGTGCACCGGGACAGGAGAACACCGGGGAGCTGTTTTTT. As protein: CSAPGQENTGELFF. The chain combines TRBV20-1 with TRBJ2-2, with 8 positions matching TRBD1. V was clipped by 6 bases and J by 1 base; unmatched bases: 4. This CDR3 has 14 residues. Germline CDR1 reads DFQATT; CDR2 reads SNEGSKA (reference sequence).

The genes are TRBV5-1 and TRBJ1-2; 9 nucleotides line up with TRBD1. Germline assignment: CDR1 SGHRS and CDR2 YFSETQ. V trimming: 4 bases; J trimming: 0 bases; junction bases outside the gene matches: 4. CDR3 length: 15 residues. The CDR3 DNA reads as TGCGCCAGCAGCCAACAGGGGGCTTCTAACTATGGCTACACCTTC. Residues: CASSQQGASNYGYTF.

The CDR3 reads CSAGQGHNQPQHF. In nucleotides, the CDR3 is TGCAGTGCTGGACAGGGGCATAATCAGCCCCAGCATTTT. The chain combines TRBV20-1 with TRBJ1-5; TRBD1 matches at 9 bases. Germline trimming cut 5 bases from V and 4 bases from J; bases unmatched to any gene: 3. The CDR3 consists of 13 residues. Germline CDR1 reads DFQATT; CDR2 reads SNEGSKA (reference sequence).

The chain recombines TRBV20-1 with TRBJ2-3; 14 bases fit TRBD2. The CDR3 has 18 amino acids. V lost 0 bases to trimming and J lost 5 bases; unmatched junction nucleotides: 10. In germline, CDR1 is DFQATT, CDR2 SNEGSKA (reference sequence). The CDR3 DNA follows: TGCAGTGCTAGAGATATCTCGGGACTAGCGGGAGATAGAGATACGCAGTATTTT. Protein sequence: CSARDISGLAGDRDTQYF.

V is TRBV29-1 and J is TRBJ1-4; D call uncertain. Per germline, CDR1 SQVTM and CDR2 ANQGSEA. Trimming shortened V by 4 bases and J by 7 bases, and 16 bases separated the two germline ends. This CDR3 region has 14 residues. The CDR3 loop reads CSVADGDGGEKLFF. CDR3 sequence (DNA): TGCAGCGTTGCTGATGGCGATGGCGGTGAAAAACTGTTTTTT.

This clonotype appeared many times. J is TRBJ2-7 and V is TRBV15, with a tentative D call TRBD2 (5 bases). CDR3 length: 15 residues. CDR1 is LNHNV and CDR2 is YYDKDF in the germline V gene (reference sequence). The V and J ends lost 0 bases and 4 bases respectively, with 13 bases between them. CDR3 residues: CATSRDRGFNYEQYF. The CDR3, as DNA: TGTGCCACCAGCAGAGACCGAGGGTTTAATTACGAGCAGTACTTC.

This clonotype was counted ten times or more. The chain combines TRBV7-8 with TRBJ1-6; 7 bases agree with TRBD1. Germline values: CDR1 SGHVS, CDR2 FQNEAQ. V lost 7 bases, J lost 5 bases, and 8 bases stayed unmatched. The CDR3 runs 15 residues. CDR3 sequence: CASTQDDRDNSPLHF. The CDR3 nucleotides read TGTGCCAGCACCCAAGACGACAGGGATAATTCACCCCTCCACTTT. The variable domain in full, with the rest retrieved from reference TRBV7-8 and TRBJ1-6, is GAGVSQSPRYKVAKRGQDVALRCDPISGHVSLFWYQQALGQGPEFLTYFQNEAQLDKSGLPSDRFFAERPEGSVSTLKIQRTQQEDSAVYLCASTQDDRDNSPLHFGNGTRLTVT.

J is TRBJ2-5 and V is TRBV2; 7 bases are a match to TRBD1. CDR1 is SNHLY and CDR2 is FYNNEI in the germline V gene. The V and J ends lost 4 bases and 4 bases, in that order; junction bases with no gene match: 12. The CDR3 is made up of 16 amino acids. CDR3 bases: TGTGCCAGCAGTGCCGGACGACAGGGTTCGTCAGAGACCCAGTACTTC. Translating it yields CASSAGRQGSSETQYF.

The chain carries TRBV29-1 and TRBJ1-6; D remains ambiguous. The germline V gene has CDR1 SQVTM and CDR2 ANQGSEA. The CDR3 length is 14 residues. Trimming took off 5 bases at V and 5 bases at J, with 13 bases between the two ends. Here the CDR3 reads CSVIWRPNNSPLHF. DNA for the CDR3: TGCAGCGTTATCTGGCGGCCCAATAATTCACCCCTCCACTTT.

The V gene is TRBV7-8, the J gene TRBJ1-5; 10 bases align to TRBD1. The germline CDR1 and CDR2 sequences are SGHVS and FQNEAQ. V shed 5 bases, J shed 4 bases, and the junction held 5 bases outside the gene matches. The CDR3 spans 15 residues. CDR3 residues: CASSQGQGTNQPQHF. The CDR3 DNA is TGTGCCAGCAGCCAGGGACAGGGGACTAATCAGCCCCAGCATTTT.

There are a few counts of this clonotype. CDR3 region: CASSRDSIGELFF. The CDR3 nucleotides read TGCGCCAGCAGCCGAGACAGTATCGGGGAGCTGTTTTTT. The gene calls are TRBV4-1 and TRBJ2-2, with D tentatively TRBD1 (5 bases). Germline CDR1 reads MGHRA; CDR2 reads YSYEKL. The CDR3 consists of 13 residues. Deletions cut 4 bases from V and 7 bases from J, with 10 bases between.

A few counts support this clonotype. The V gene is TRBV11-3, the J gene TRBJ2-2; possible D gene TRBD1, 6 bases. The CDR3 runs 16 residues. Trimming took 1 base from V and 1 from J, leaving 10 bases between them. In germline, CDR1 is SGHNT, CDR2 YENEEA. The CDR3: CASSLGWGQNTGELFF. The CDR3 nucleotides are TGTGCCAGCAGCTTAGGGTGGGGGCAGAACACCGGGGAGCTGTTTTTT.

The chain recombines TRBV2 with TRBJ2-3; D is ambiguous. V was shortened by 10 bases and J by 2 bases, with 10 bases between the two germline ends. CDR3 length: 12 amino acids. Germline V gene lookup returns CDR1 SNHLY and CDR2 FYNNEI. CDR3 protein: CANRANTDTQYF. CDR3 DNA sequence: TGTGCCAACCGGGCCAACACAGATACGCAGTATTTT.

This clonotype was recorded many times. The CDR3 region has the DNA TGTGCCAGCAGCGTAGAGGCCAGCACCTACGAGCAGTACTTC. This translates into CASSVEASTYEQYF. The chain uses TRBV9 and TRBJ2-7; D ambiguous. This CDR3 region has 14 residues. V was cut by 0 bases and J by 2 bases, with 9 bases left in between. Per germline, CDR1 SGDLS and CDR2 YYNGEE.

This clonotype was seen more than once but under ten times. The CDR3 DNA sequence: TGCGCCAGCAGCTTCGACAAAGAGGAGACCCAGTACTTC. It yields the protein CASSFDKEETQYF. The chain recombines TRBV5-1 with TRBJ2-5; D ambiguous. The CDR3 is made up of 13 amino acids. V was cut by 2 bases and J by 5 bases, with 10 bases left in between. Germline V gene data show CDR1 as SGHRS and CDR2 as YFSETQ.

This clonotype came up once. The chain couples TRBV9 to TRBJ1-1, with TRBD1 identical over 8 bases. This CDR3 contains 16 residues. Germline CDR1 reads SGDLS; CDR2 reads YYNGEE. V dropped 3 bases and J dropped 0; count of bases not matched to a gene: 7. The CDR3 DNA sequence: TGTGCCAGCAGCGGGAAGACAGGGGTCATGAACACTGAAGCTTTCTTT. Translating it yields CASSGKTGVMNTEAFF.

This clonotype was seen many times. The rearrangement uses TRBV9 and TRBJ1-1; D gene uncertain. CDR1 and CDR2 (germline): SGDLS, YYNGEE. This CDR3 is 14 amino acids long. Between the trimmed V and J ends, which lost 3 bases and 3 bases, there was a span of 12 bases. In nucleotides, the CDR3 is TGTGCCAGCAGCGGAGGACCGGCGGACACTGAAGCTTTCTTT. Translation: CASSGGPADTEAFF.

The CDR3 DNA sequence: TGTGCCATCAGTGATGTGCATGAGCAGTTCTTC. The encoded protein is CAISDVHEQFF. The rearrangement joins TRBV10-3 to TRBJ2-5, with unresolved D. The J call may not be correct, given that the DNA end is closer to TRBJ2-1. CDR1 and CDR2 from the germline V gene are ENHRY and SYGVKD. The CDR3 runs 11 residues.